These T cell receptor beta chains were read from a single sample in a study of technical replicates of blood from a handful of donors. Assay: immunoSEQ multiplex PCR; the TCRdb copy retains only in-frame clones and omits some. The repertoire holds under 55,000 clones, 95% to 96% seen once, with 0.39% in the top ten. Material: T cells isolated from PBMCs. These receptors all come from a human donor in good health. Each CDR3 is given with its conserved first and last residue. The D gene is left open where the match is weak. Clone size appears in some rows only: once, few, many, or a class for an expanded clone.

>TRBJ1-2|TRBV2|TRBD1|.
CASSLGTGLPIGYTF
TGTGCCAGCAGCCTCGGGACAGGACTCCCCATTGGCTACACCTTC
>TRBJ1-1|TRBV4-3|TRBD1|.
CASSWGQLNTEAFF
TGCGCCAGCAGCTGGGGACAGCTGAACACTGAAGCTTTCTTT
>TRBJ2-3|TRBV9|.|.
CASSVHGSGGADTQYF
TGTGCCAGCAGCGTTCACGGATCGGGGGGCGCAGATACGCAGTATTTT
>TRBJ2-1|TRBV5-1|TRBD1|.
CASTFTGGDEQFF
TGCGCCAGCACTTTTACAGGGGGCGATGAGCAGTTCTTC
>TRBJ1-3|TRBV28|TRBD1|few
CASRPTGSGNTIYF
TGTGCCAGCAGACCGACAGGGTCGGGAAACACCATATATTTT
>TRBJ2-5|TRBV15|.|once
CATSRDRETQYF
TGTGCCACCAGCAGAGATAGAGAGACCCAGTACTTC
>TRBJ2-1|TRBV10-1|TRBD2|.
CASSVTGGNNEQFF
TGCGCCAGCAGTGTTACGGGAGGAAACAATGAGCAGTTCTTC
>TRBJ2-1|TRBV5-1|.|.
CASSLVGDPYNEQFF
TGCGCCAGCAGCTTGGTAGGAGATCCCTACAATGAGCAGTTCTTC
>TRBJ2-1|TRBV6-5|.|.
CASSYFVHEQFF
TGTGCCAGCAGTTACTTCGTCCATGAGCAGTTCTTC
>TRBJ1-1|TRBV5-1|.|.
CASSLTSAVMGTEAFF
TGCGCCAGCAGCTTGACGTCTGCGGTAATGGGCACTGAAGCTTTCTTT
>TRBJ2-7|TRBV2|.|.
CASSESPLIYSSSYEQYF
TGTGCCAGCAGTGAGTCTCCTCTCATATACTCGAGCTCCTACGAGCAGTACTTC
>TRBJ1-1|TRBV11-3|.|.
CASSSLTGMNTEAFF
TGTGCCAGCAGCTCATTGACAGGCATGAACACTGAAGCTTTCTTT
>TRBJ2-2|TRBV19|TRBD1|.
CATLRDRYTGELFF
TGTGCCACGCTCCGGGACAGGTACACCGGGGAGCTGTTTTTT
>TRBJ1-2|TRBV6-5|TRBD1|.
CASSYHDRGGYTF
TGTGCCAGCAGTTACCATGACAGGGGGGGCTACACCTTC
>TRBJ2-1|TRBV14|TRBD1|.
CASSQDRYNEQFF
TGTGCCAGCAGCCAGGACAGGTACAATGAGCAGTTCTTC
>TRBJ1-2|TRBV5-6|.|.
CASTLGADNYGYTF
TGTGCCAGCACCTTGGGGGCTGACAACTATGGCTACACCTTC
>TRBJ1-1|TRBV7-7|.|.
CASSLEVGTEAFF
TGTGCTAGCAGCTTAGAGGTCGGGACAGAAGCTTTCTTT
>TRBJ2-5|TRBV11-3|TRBD1|.
CASSFGQGPQETQYF
TGTGCCAGCAGCTTTGGACAGGGGCCACAAGAGACCCAGTACTTC
>TRBJ2-7|TRBV11-2|TRBD1|.
CASSSGVGTAYEQYF
TGTGCCAGCAGCTCGGGCGTCGGGACAGCCTACGAGCAGTACTTC
>TRBJ1-1|TRBV18|.|.
CASSIRQVNTEAFF
TGTGCCAGCTCTATAAGACAAGTGAACACTGAAGCTTTCTTT
>TRBJ2-7|TRBV9|TRBD1|.
CASSVGDRTQLYEQYF
TGTGCCAGCAGCGTCGGGGACAGGACCCAGCTCTACGAGCAGTACTTC
>TRBJ1-2|TRBV10-3|TRBD1|.
CAISPDRGNGYTF
TGTGCCATCAGCCCTGACAGGGGAAATGGCTACACCTTC
>TRBJ2-7|TRBV6-6|TRBD1|.
CASTPIQGVSYEQYF
TGTGCCAGCACTCCAATACAGGGGGTAAGCTACGAGCAGTACTTC
>TRBJ2-1|TRBV5-1|TRBD2|.
CASSRTSGSSYNEQFF
TGCGCCAGCAGCAGGACTAGCGGGAGTTCCTACAATGAGCAGTTCTTC
>TRBJ2-7|TRBV28|.|.
CASSPSGGIYEQYF
TGTGCCAGCAGCCCCTCGGGTGGTATCTACGAGCAGTACTTC
>TRBJ1-2|TRBV28|.|.
CASRGPGKNYGYTF
TGTGCCAGCAGGGGCCCCGGGAAAAACTATGGCTACACCTTC
>TRBJ2-1|TRBV6-6|TRBD1|.
CASETGINEQFF
TGTGCCAGCGAGACAGGGATCAATGAGCAGTTCTTC
>TRBJ2-1|TRBV7-9|.|.
CASSLSTAYNEQFF
TGTGCCAGCAGCCTCTCAACAGCCTACAATGAGCAGTTCTTC
>TRBJ1-1|TRBV4-3|.|once
CASSQTRTAWDTEAFF
TGCGCCAGCAGCCAGACGCGGACAGCCTGGGACACTGAAGCTTTCTTT
>TRBJ1-1|TRBV10-2|TRBD1|few
CASKGQTNTEAFF
TGCGCCAGTAAGGGACAGACGAACACTGAAGCTTTCTTT
>TRBJ2-1|TRBV9|TRBD2|.
CASSAGTRSLDEQFF
TGTGCCAGCAGCGCCGGGACTAGGTCTCTCGATGAGCAGTTCTTC
>TRBJ2-2|TRBV19|.|.
CASSISGEDTGELFF
TGTGCCAGTAGTATCTCGGGAGAGGACACCGGGGAGCTGTTTTTT
>TRBJ2-5|TRBV3-1/TRBV3-2|.|.
CASGGAQYF
TGTGCCTCCGGCGGGGCCCAGTACTTC
>TRBJ1-1|TRBV5-4|TRBD1|.
CASSRGQGTPEAFF
TGTGCCAGCAGCCGCGGACAGGGTACCCCTGAAGCTTTCTTT
>TRBJ1-2|TRBV29-1|TRBD1|.
CSVTQNRGPVYGYTF
TGCAGCGTTACCCAGAACAGGGGGCCGGTATATGGCTACACCTTC
>TRBJ2-1|TRBV4-2|TRBD2|.
CASSQSLVGGSYNEQFF
TGTGCCAGCAGCCAAAGTTTAGTTGGCGGGAGCTACAATGAGCAGTTCTTC
>TRBJ1-1|TRBV7-8|.|.
CASSLELREVGTEAFF
TGTGCCAGCAGCTTAGAGCTCAGGGAGGTGGGGACTGAAGCTTTCTTT
>TRBJ2-1|TRBV10-1|.|.
CAPMTGELNEQFF
TGCGCCCCCATGACGGGAGAACTAAATGAGCAGTTCTTC
>TRBJ2-7|TRBV29-1|.|.
CSVEGQSGNEQYF
TGCAGCGTTGAAGGGCAGAGCGGAAACGAGCAGTACTTC
>TRBJ2-7|TRBV6-5|.|.
CASSYSSGGQPLEQYF
TGTGCCAGCAGTTACTCATCTGGAGGGCAACCTCTGGAGCAGTACTTC
>TRBJ1-2|TRBV2|.|.
CASSLTQGNGYTF
TGTGCCAGCAGCCTCACTCAGGGTAACGGCTACACCTTC
>TRBJ1-5|TRBV2|.|.
CASTAGNQPQHF
TGTGCCAGCACCGCGGGGAATCAGCCCCAGCATTTT
>TRBJ1-4|TRBV10-2|TRBD1|.
CASSAGTATNEKLFF
TGCGCCAGCAGTGCAGGGACAGCAACTAATGAAAAACTGTTTTTT
>TRBJ2-3|TRBV19|.|once
CASSTRGDTQYF
TGTGCCAGTAGTACCCGCGGGGATACGCAGTATTTT
>TRBJ1-1|TRBV13|.|.
CASSLGVQNTEAFF
TGTGCCAGCAGCTTGGGAGTTCAAAACACTGAAGCTTTCTTT
>TRBJ2-7|TRBV5-8|.|.
CASSLERYDIYEQYF
TGTGCCAGCAGCTTGGAGAGGTACGATATCTACGAGCAGTACTTC